What follows describes a single TCR beta chain. This specimen comes from a study of blood T cell repertoires in COVID-19. In the study overall: Nucleic acid was either cDNA or gDNA, and it came from T cells, B-cell-depleted T cells, or PBMCs.

Researchers sorted participants into cohorts using their self-reported clinical history. V lost 2 bases and J 4 bases, leaving 8 bases between the germline ends. Germline CDR1 LGHDT, CDR2 YNNKEL (reference sequence). CDR3 length: 13 residues. Original data processing: For nucleated cells, counts were estimated from reference gene primer amplification. Here immunoSEQ multiplex PCR was the method, and the copy in TCRdb shows in-frame clones only, minus some. V and J calls and clone size come straight from that table; D and trimming were deduced from the DNA. The table lists some 190,000 clones, roughly three quarters of them singletons.

The chain links TRBV3-1 (or the pseudogene TRBV3-2) to TRBJ1-1; possible D gene TRBD1, 6 bases. The sequence was collected from a man aged 55 to 70 who had been exposed to COVID-19. The sequenced material came from PBMCs or T cells enriched from blood (not recorded which). The CDR3 nucleotides read TGTGCCAGCAGCCAATCACAGGGCACTGAAGCTTTCTTT. Amino acids: CASSQSQGTEAFF.